This T cell receptor (beta chain) was obtained from a study of cytomegalovirus exposure and HLA in healthy donors. Whole-study results and caveats: As a later analysis showed, a missense DCLRE1C variant was linked to trimming of TCR beta V- and J-genes. The authors judged a highly shared variant cluster likely a sequencing artifact. Analysis performed later found under 20,000 TCR beta sequences associated with HLA alleles at 0.05 false discovery rate.

With 60 Vbeta and 13 Jbeta primers, the PCR was carried out. Here immunoSEQ multiplex PCR was the method, and the copy in TCRdb shows in-frame clones only, minus some. The sample includes about 110,000 clones, 60% to 85% of them seen just once. As for this clone: What it binds is not known.

The V and J ends lost 5 bases and 7 bases, in that order; junction bases with no gene match: 3. The germline CDR1 and CDR2 sequences are MGHDK and SYGVNS. The CDR3 is 13 residues long. The study sampled nominally healthy donors, though unrecorded immune exposures were likely. This sequence originates from a man aged 35-49 years in good health and CMV-seronegative. The rearrangement links TRBV25-1 to TRBJ2-4; 9 nucleotides match TRBD1. The sample taken for sequencing was PBMCs. The CDR3 is CASSPDRGNIQYF. As DNA, the CDR3 is TGTGCCAGCAGTCCAGACAGGGGGAACATTCAGTACTTC.